The source of this TCR beta chain is a study of blood T cell repertoires in COVID-19. Whole-study context: Sites across the United States, Italy and Spain contributed samples from acute and convalescent COVID-19. In each case, the material was cDNA or gDNA derived from T cells, B-cell-depleted T cells, or PBMCs.

Authors' data handling: Amplification of reference gene primers provided the estimated nucleated cell counts. The method was immunoSEQ multiplex PCR; TCRdb's version includes in-frame clones alone and lacks a portion of them. D and trimming come from the DNA, and the V and J calls and clone size come from that table. The sample lists 45,000 or so clones, roughly three quarters seen once, with under 20% in the top ten. V lost 6 bases to trimming and J lost 3 bases, with 6 bases between them. The CDR3 sequence is 12 residues long. From germline, CDR1 is SGHTA and CDR2 FQGNSA. The specimen was peripheral blood. The origin of this receptor is a man aged 70 or older with acute or convalescent COVID-19. This chain links TRBV7-2 with TRBJ1-3; TRBD1 might be the D (5 bases). CDR3 in amino acids: CASRGVGNTIYF. In nucleotides, the CDR3 is TGTGCCAGCAGAGGGGTTGGAAACACCATATATTTT. Combining the CDR3 with reference TRBV7-2 and TRBJ1-3 gives the whole variable domain GAGVSQSPSNKVTEKGKDVELRCDPISGHTALYWYRQSLGQGLEFLIYFQGNSAPDKSGLPSDRFSAERTGGSVSTLTIQRTQQEDSAVYLCASRGVGNTIYFGEGSWLTVV.